The clone carrying this TCR beta chain was seen a few times. This specimen belongs to a study of OX40 agonist ivuxolimab in advanced cancers. Blood was sampled at baseline, cycle 4 day 1, and cycle 7 day 1. TCRdb's table, derived via immunoSEQ multiplex PCR, lists solely in-frame clones and lacks some. The table has around 23,000 clones, about three quarters seen once. The sequences come from CD4+ or CD8+ T cells sorted from blood, collected in a trial of the OX40 agonist ivuxolimab. This clonotype originated in an adult with an advanced solid tumor such as melanoma, head and neck, liver or kidney cancer.

The chain's CDR3 is CASKPGQGTSASYEQYF. CDR3 DNA: TGTGCCAGCAAACCGGGACAGGGGACATCCGCATCCTACGAGCAGTACTTC. V and J are TRBV28 and TRBJ2-7; 10 nucleotides line up with TRBD1. CDR1 is MDHEN and CDR2 is SYDVKM in the germline V gene. The V gene end was trimmed by 7 bases and the J gene end by 1 base; junction bases not matched to a gene: 13. The CDR3 loop spans 17 amino acids.